Listed below are T cell receptor beta chains from one sample, sequenced in a study of blood T cell repertoires in COVID-19. TCRdb's copy holds only in-frame clones and misses some; the assay was immunoSEQ multiplex PCR. The sample contains about 220,000 clones, 80% to 90% of which appear only once. The sequenced sample consisted of peripheral blood. These receptors came from a man in his fifties who had recovered from COVID-19. CDR3s include the opening cysteine and the closing phenylalanine or tryptophan. A D gene is named only where the DNA matches it firmly. The size of a clone is reported for some rows only, either as once, few or many, or as a class for expanded clones.

v_gene	len	d_gene	abundance	j_gene	CDR3nt	CDR3aa
TRBV28	13	-	-	TRBJ1-1	TGTGCCAGCAGTTTATGGGGGGCTGGTGAAGCTTTCTTT	CASSLWGAGEAFF
TRBV27	12	-	few	TRBJ1-1	TGTGCCAGCAGTTCGGGGGGACGAGAAGCTTTCTTT	CASSSGGREAFF
TRBV28	13	TRBD1	-	TRBJ2-5	TGTGCCAGCAGGACAGGGACATCGGAGACCCAGTACTTC	CASRTGTSETQYF
TRBV28	16	TRBD1	-	TRBJ2-4	TGTGCCAGCAGTTCGGGACAGGGGGGAGCCAAAAACATTCAGTACTTC	CASSSGQGGAKNIQYF
TRBV5-8	18	-	-	TRBJ2-6	TGTGCCAGCAGCACAAGGGGCGTGCCGGGCTCTGGGGCCAACGTCCTGACTTTC	CASSTRGVPGSGANVLTF
TRBV28	14	-	-	TRBJ2-7	TGTGCCACACAAAGGGCGGGACCCTCCTACGAGCAGTACTTC	CATQRAGPSYEQYF
TRBV3-1/TRBV3-2	15	-	-	TRBJ2-3	TGTGCCAGCAGCTACCAGAGGGCGTCAACAGATACGCAGTATTTT	CASSYQRASTDTQYF
TRBV28	16	TRBD2	few	TRBJ2-1	TGTGCCAGCAGCGCCACTGGACTAGCGGGAAACAATGAGCAGTTCTTC	CASSATGLAGNNEQFF
TRBV30	13	TRBD1	-	TRBJ2-7	TGTGCCTGGAGCCCCGACAGGGTCTACGAGCAGTACTTC	CAWSPDRVYEQYF
TRBV27	15	-	once	TRBJ1-4	TGTGCCAGCAGTTTAAACCCCACAGGGCGGGAAAAACTGTTTTTT	CASSLNPTGREKLFF
TRBV5-1	14	-	-	TRBJ1-4	TGCGCCAGCAGCTTGGCAGGGGTTGAAGAAAAACTGTTTTTT	CASSLAGVEEKLFF
TRBV21-1	15	-	-	TRBJ2-7	TGTGCCAGCAGCAAAGCCCGGACTAGCGCGTACGAGCAGTACTTC	CASSKARTSAYEQYF
TRBV7-2	16	TRBD2	-	TRBJ2-7	TGTGCCAGCAGCCCCGGGGGGGCCGTTTTCTCCTACGAGCAGTACTTC	CASSPGGAVFSYEQYF
TRBV28	14	TRBD2	-	TRBJ2-1	TGTGCCAGCAAACCCGGCGGGGGGTACAATGAGCAGTTCTTC	CASKPGGGYNEQFF
TRBV15	15	TRBD1	-	TRBJ1-4	TGTGCCACCAGCAGAGATGCAGGGGGCGATGAAAAACTGTTTTTT	CATSRDAGGDEKLFF
TRBV6-4	14	TRBD2	few	TRBJ2-1	TGTGCCAGCAGTGACTCCGCGGGAGGGGTTGAGCAGTTCTTC	CASSDSAGGVEQFF
TRBV28	16	-	few	TRBJ1-4	TGTGCCAGCAGTTTGATGGGCCTCGCAACTAATGAAAAACTGTTTTTT	CASSLMGLATNEKLFF
TRBV29-1	12	-	few	TRBJ1-1	TGCAGCGTCCGTCCTCGGAACACTGAAGCTTTCTTT	CSVRPRNTEAFF
TRBV24-1	18	TRBD2	-	TRBJ2-5	TGTGCCACCAGTGACGATACCGGGACTAGCGGGAGACTGGGGACCCAGTACTTC	CATSDDTGTSGRLGTQYF
TRBV7-8	15	-	-	TRBJ1-3	TGTGCCAGCAGCCAACAGGGATTAGGTGGAAACACCATATATTTT	CASSQQGLGGNTIYF
TRBV19	16	TRBD2	-	TRBJ2-1	TGTGCCAGTAGCCGACTGACTAGCGGGAGGGACAATGAGCAGTTCTTC	CASSRLTSGRDNEQFF
TRBV6-1	16	-	-	TRBJ2-1	TGTGCCAGCAGTGAAGCGAGGCTATCCCGAAGCAATGAGCAGTTCTTC	CASSEARLSRSNEQFF
TRBV18	13	-	-	TRBJ1-5	TGTGCCAGCTCACGACAGGACAATCAGCCCCAGCATTTT	CASSRQDNQPQHF
TRBV27	14	-	-	TRBJ2-1	TGTGCCAGCAGTTCGGGAGTCTCCTACAATGAGCAGTTCTTC	CASSSGVSYNEQFF
TRBV24-1	12	-	-	TRBJ1-2	TGTGCCACCAGTTTTTCAGGCTATGGCTACACCTTC	CATSFSGYGYTF
TRBV6-2/TRBV6-3	15	TRBD2	many	TRBJ2-7	TGTGCCAGCAGTTGGAGCGGGAGCCTCTCCTACGAGCAGTACTTC	CASSWSGSLSYEQYF
TRBV6-5	15	TRBD2	-	TRBJ2-1	TGTGCCAGCAAATTTCTAGCGGGGTCCCTCAATGAGCAGTTCTTC	CASKFLAGSLNEQFF
TRBV30	13	-	-	TRBJ1-2	TGTGCCTGGACGCGGGGGCTCGGCTATGGCTACACCTTC	CAWTRGLGYGYTF
TRBV28	16	TRBD1	once	TRBJ2-5	TGTGCCAGCAGTGGTTACAGGGGGCGAAACCAAGAGACCCAGTACTTC	CASSGYRGRNQETQYF